The clone carrying this T cell receptor beta chain was counted at least ten times. Its target is unknown. TCRdb re-called the 5' RACE reads with MiXCR, one entry per CDR3 protein. The sample includes a few hundred thousand distinct CDR3 sequences, around 4.1% seen only once; the top ten take 20% to 25%. The data stem from a study of T cells after yellow fever vaccination. Whole-study context: Fractions containing few cells were prepared with SMART-Seq v4 Ultra Low Input.

Study results and caveats: Across the CD4 and CD8 compartments, a small share of clonotypes was present in both.

The CDR3 consists of 16 residues. Germline CDR1 is SNHLY and CDR2 is FYNNEI. V lost 4 bases and J 6 bases, leaving 20 bases between the germline ends. The sample was PBMCs, taken 5 days after the yellow fever booster vaccination. The clonotype comes from a man younger than 30 who received the YFV17D yellow fever vaccine. The chain recombines TRBV2 with TRBJ2-3, with D perhaps TRBD1 (6 bases). The DNA of the CDR3 is TGTGCCAGCAGTGTAACTCGGGCCTCAGGGGAGGATACGCAGTATTTT. This sequence encodes CASSVTRASGEDTQYF. Looking up the rest from reference TRBV2 and TRBJ2-3 gives the full variable domain: EPEVTQTPSHQVTQMGQEVILRCVPISNHLYFYWYRQILGQKVEFLVSFYNNEISEKSEIFDDQFSVERPDGSNFTLKIRSTKLEDSAMYFCASSVTRASGEDTQYFGPGTRLTVL.